The rows below give T cell receptor beta chains drawn from one sample of a study of post-analysis software for immune sequencing data. TCRdb analysed the PCR reads with MiXCR anew, one entry per CDR3 protein. The data contain roughly 600,000 distinct CDR3 sequences, 44% of them singletons. Input material: blood. Receptors originate from a girl aged 10-17 years with multiple sclerosis. Each CDR3 is given with its conserved first and last residue. Fields, in order: V gene, clone size, J gene, D gene, CDR3 protein, CDR3 DNA. A D gene is named only where the DNA matches it firmly. Expanded clones get a size class; other rows say once, few or many, or leave the size out.

v_call: TRBV5-5; clone_size: NA; j_call: TRBJ1-2; d_call: NA; cdr3_aa: CASSFRQTGYTF; cdr3_nt: TGTGCCAGCAGCTTCAGACAGACGGGCTACACCTTC
v_call: TRBV7-3; clone_size: few; j_call: TRBJ2-1; d_call: TRBD1; cdr3_aa: CASSLRDRGNEQFF; cdr3_nt: TGTGCCAGCAGCTTACGGGACAGGGGCAATGAGCAGTTCTTC
v_call: TRBV9; clone_size: few; j_call: TRBJ2-1; d_call: NA; cdr3_aa: CASSEGVQGHEQFF; cdr3_nt: TGTGCCAGCAGCGAGGGTGTACAAGGACACGAGCAGTTCTTC
v_call: TRBV6-6; clone_size: NA; j_call: TRBJ1-2; d_call: TRBD1; cdr3_aa: CASSARGQGYYGYTF; cdr3_nt: TGTGCCAGCAGTGCCCGGGGACAGGGGTACTATGGCTACACCTTC
v_call: TRBV10-3; clone_size: NA; j_call: TRBJ2-7; d_call: NA; cdr3_aa: CAISSTGTFYEQYF; cdr3_nt: TGTGCCATCAGTTCCACGGGGACCTTTTACGAGCAGTACTTC
v_call: TRBV11-3; clone_size: NA; j_call: TRBJ2-1; d_call: NA; cdr3_aa: CASSLMSFGYNEQFF; cdr3_nt: TGTGCCAGCAGCTTAATGTCTTTTGGATACAATGAGCAGTTCTTC
v_call: TRBV7-2; clone_size: NA; j_call: TRBJ2-4; d_call: TRBD1; cdr3_aa: CASSLMTGTVDIQYF; cdr3_nt: TGTGCCAGCAGCCTCATGACAGGGACGGTTGACATTCAGTACTTC
v_call: TRBV11-3; clone_size: NA; j_call: TRBJ2-5; d_call: NA; cdr3_aa: CASSLDGFGTQYF; cdr3_nt: TGTGCCAGCAGCTTAGACGGGTTCGGGACCCAGTACTTC
v_call: TRBV7-9; clone_size: few; j_call: TRBJ2-7; d_call: TRBD1; cdr3_aa: CASSLQGAIGEQYF; cdr3_nt: TGTGCCAGCAGCTTACAGGGGGCAATAGGCGAGCAGTACTTC
v_call: TRBV12-3/TRBV12-4; clone_size: few; j_call: TRBJ2-5; d_call: NA; cdr3_aa: CASSPGPAGQQETQYF; cdr3_nt: TGTGCCAGCAGTCCCGGGCCGGCGGGGCAGCAAGAGACCCAGTACTTC
v_call: TRBV20-1; clone_size: few; j_call: TRBJ2-7; d_call: TRBD1; cdr3_aa: CSVGDSSYEQYF; cdr3_nt: TGCAGTGTGGGGGACAGCTCCTACGAGCAGTACTTC
v_call: TRBV5-1; clone_size: NA; j_call: TRBJ2-7; d_call: NA; cdr3_aa: CASRLNLGRYEQYF; cdr3_nt: TGCGCCAGCAGATTGAATCTAGGGAGGTACGAGCAGTACTTC
v_call: TRBV12-3/TRBV12-4; clone_size: NA; j_call: TRBJ2-3; d_call: TRBD2; cdr3_aa: CATTPLASTDTQYF; cdr3_nt: TGTGCCACTACCCCACTAGCGAGCACAGATACGCAGTATTTT
v_call: TRBV5-6; clone_size: NA; j_call: TRBJ2-6; d_call: NA; cdr3_aa: CASSFRDGFSGANVLTF; cdr3_nt: TGTGCCAGCAGCTTTAGGGACGGTTTTAGCGGGGCCAACGTCCTGACTTTC
v_call: TRBV29-1; clone_size: few; j_call: TRBJ1-2; d_call: TRBD1; cdr3_aa: CSSTTGVTNYGYTF; cdr3_nt: TGCAGCTCCACGACAGGGGTGACAAACTATGGCTACACCTTC
v_call: TRBV5-1; clone_size: NA; j_call: TRBJ2-1; d_call: TRBD2; cdr3_aa: CASSLAEKLAGNEQFF; cdr3_nt: TGCGCCAGCAGCTTGGCCGAGAAACTAGCGGGCAATGAGCAGTTCTTC
v_call: TRBV7-6; clone_size: NA; j_call: TRBJ2-7; d_call: TRBD2; cdr3_aa: CASSLRERDNAYEQYF; cdr3_nt: TGTGCCAGCAGCTTACGCGAGCGGGATAACGCCTACGAGCAGTACTTC
v_call: TRBV12-3/TRBV12-4; clone_size: few; j_call: TRBJ2-1; d_call: NA; cdr3_aa: CASSFMGLAPGGEQFF; cdr3_nt: TGTGCCAGCAGTTTCATGGGGCTGGCCCCGGGCGGTGAGCAGTTCTTC
v_call: TRBV12-3/TRBV12-4; clone_size: many; j_call: TRBJ2-1; d_call: TRBD2; cdr3_aa: CASTEGLAGNEQFF; cdr3_nt: TGTGCCAGCACCGAGGGGCTAGCGGGCAATGAGCAGTTCTTC
v_call: TRBV7-2; clone_size: NA; j_call: TRBJ2-1; d_call: TRBD2; cdr3_aa: CASSLRAATSGGPWGNEQFF; cdr3_nt: TGTGCCAGCAGCTTAAGGGCAGCGACTAGCGGGGGTCCCTGGGGCAATGAGCAGTTCTTC
v_call: TRBV6-5; clone_size: NA; j_call: TRBJ2-1; d_call: TRBD2; cdr3_aa: CASSYGGAGEGEQFF; cdr3_nt: TGTGCCAGCAGCTACGGGGGAGCGGGGGAAGGTGAGCAGTTCTTC